One T cell receptor beta chain is described in this entry. Antigen specificity is unknown. The PCR was carried out with 60 Vbeta primers and 13 Jbeta primers. This table comes from immunoSEQ multiplex PCR, and its TCRdb copy is limited to in-frame clones, with some not included. The table records about 160,000 clones, 65% to 85% of them present only once. V dropped 2 bases and J dropped 8 bases, with 13 bases sitting between them. Looked up from germline, CDR1 is MNHEY and CDR2 is SVGAGI. The CDR3 is made up of 14 amino acids. The source of the sample is a study of cytomegalovirus exposure and HLA in healthy donors. Study results and caveats: CMV serostatus was the only immune exposure information that was available. Reports indicate that TCR beta sequences accurately predicted the HLA-A and HLA-B alleles of most subjects. In a later analysis, about 17,000 TCR beta sequences were associated with HLA alleles at 0.05 false discovery rate. In a later analysis, TCR beta V- and J-gene trimming showed a link to a missense DCLRE1C variant.

The J gene is TRBJ1-5, the V gene TRBV6-5, with D uncertain. The TCR comes from a male donor in good health and CMV-seropositive. The sample taken for sequencing was PBMCs. Here the CDR3 DNA reads TGTGCCAGCAGTTACGGGCACGGGGTTGAGCCCCAGCATTTT. This codes for CASSYGHGVEPQHF.